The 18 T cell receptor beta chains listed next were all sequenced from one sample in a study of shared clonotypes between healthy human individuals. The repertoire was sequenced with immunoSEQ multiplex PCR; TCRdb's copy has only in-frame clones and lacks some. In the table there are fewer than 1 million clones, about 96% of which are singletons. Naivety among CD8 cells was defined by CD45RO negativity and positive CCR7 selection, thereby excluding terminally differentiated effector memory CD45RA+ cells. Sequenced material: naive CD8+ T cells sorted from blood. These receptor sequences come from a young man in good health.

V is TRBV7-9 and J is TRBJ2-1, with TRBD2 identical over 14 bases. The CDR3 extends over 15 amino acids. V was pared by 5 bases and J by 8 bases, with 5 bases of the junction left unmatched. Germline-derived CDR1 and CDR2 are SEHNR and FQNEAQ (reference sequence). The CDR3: CASSRGLAGGHEQFF. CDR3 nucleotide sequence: TGTGCCAGCAGCAGAGGACTAGCGGGAGGCCATGAGCAGTTCTTC.

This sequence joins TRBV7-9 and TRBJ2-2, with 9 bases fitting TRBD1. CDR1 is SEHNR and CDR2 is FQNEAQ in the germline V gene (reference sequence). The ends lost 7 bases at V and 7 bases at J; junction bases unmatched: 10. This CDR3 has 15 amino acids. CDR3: CASTRDRERFGELFF. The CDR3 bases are TGTGCCAGCACCCGGGACAGGGAACGGTTCGGGGAGCTGTTTTTT.

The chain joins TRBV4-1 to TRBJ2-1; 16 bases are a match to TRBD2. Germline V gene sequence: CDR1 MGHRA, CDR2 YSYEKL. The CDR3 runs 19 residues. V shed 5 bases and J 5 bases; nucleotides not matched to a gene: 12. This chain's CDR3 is CASSSGLAGGPRSDNEQFF. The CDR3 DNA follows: TGCGCCAGCAGCTCGGGACTAGCGGGAGGGCCTAGGAGCGACAATGAGCAGTTCTTC.

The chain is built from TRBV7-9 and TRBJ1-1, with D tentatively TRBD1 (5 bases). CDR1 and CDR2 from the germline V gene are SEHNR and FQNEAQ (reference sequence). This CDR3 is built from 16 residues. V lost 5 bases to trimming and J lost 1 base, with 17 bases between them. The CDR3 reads CASSKPPDSENTEAFF. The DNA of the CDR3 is TGTGCCAGCAGCAAACCCCCAGACAGCGAGAACACTGAAGCTTTCTTT.

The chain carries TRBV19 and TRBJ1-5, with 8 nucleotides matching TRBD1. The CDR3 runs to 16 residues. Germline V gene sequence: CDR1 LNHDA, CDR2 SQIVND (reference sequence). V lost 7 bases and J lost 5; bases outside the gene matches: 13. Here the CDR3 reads CASNVLGTGRYQPQHF. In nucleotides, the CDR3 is TGTGCCAGTAATGTGCTGGGGACAGGTCGATATCAGCCCCAGCATTTT.

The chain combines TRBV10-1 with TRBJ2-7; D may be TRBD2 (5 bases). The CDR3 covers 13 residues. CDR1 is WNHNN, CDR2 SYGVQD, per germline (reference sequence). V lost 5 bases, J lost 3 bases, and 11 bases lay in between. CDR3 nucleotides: TGCGCCAGCAGTAAAGGGAGAAGCTACGAGCAGTACTTC. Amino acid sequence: CASSKGRSYEQYF.

The CDR3 bases are TGCGCCAGCAGCCCTAAGGGACAGGGGGCCTACGAGCAGTACTTC. Amino acid sequence: CASSPKGQGAYEQYF. V usage is TRBV4-1 and J usage is TRBJ2-7; 11 positions agree with TRBD1. The V gene end was trimmed by 4 bases and the J gene end by 2 bases; junction bases not matched to a gene: 4. Germline V lookup: CDR1 MGHRA, CDR2 YSYEKL. The CDR3 covers 15 residues.

Written as DNA, the CDR3 is TGTGCCAGCAGCTTCCCCAGGGGGCGAAAAGATACGCAGTATTTT. This sequence encodes CASSFPRGRKDTQYF. The rearrangement uses TRBV7-9 and TRBJ2-3; 8 nucleotides align to TRBD1. Germline V gives CDR1 SEHNR, CDR2 FQNEAQ (reference sequence). CDR3 size: 15 residues. Trimming cost V 3 bases and J 5 bases; bases outside gene matches: 7.

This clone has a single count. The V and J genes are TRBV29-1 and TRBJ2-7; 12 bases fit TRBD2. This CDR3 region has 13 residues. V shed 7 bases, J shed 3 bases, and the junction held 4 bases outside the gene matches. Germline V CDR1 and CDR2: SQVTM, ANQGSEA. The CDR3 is CSAGLAGFYEQYF. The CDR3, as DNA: TGCAGCGCCGGACTAGCGGGATTCTACGAGCAGTACTTC.

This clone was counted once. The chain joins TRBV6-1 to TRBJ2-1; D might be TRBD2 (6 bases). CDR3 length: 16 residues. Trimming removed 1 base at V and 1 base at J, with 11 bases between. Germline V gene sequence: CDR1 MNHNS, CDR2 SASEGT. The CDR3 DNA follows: TGTGCCAGCAGTGAAGTAGGGAGGAGGTCCTACAATGAGCAGTTCTTC. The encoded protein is CASSEVGRRSYNEQFF.

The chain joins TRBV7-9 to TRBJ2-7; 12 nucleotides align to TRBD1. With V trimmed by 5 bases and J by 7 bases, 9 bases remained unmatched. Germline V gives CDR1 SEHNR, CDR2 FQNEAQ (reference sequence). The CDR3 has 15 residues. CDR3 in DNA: TGTGCCAGCAGCCCGGGGACAGGGGGCTTTTTGGAGCAGTACTTC. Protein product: CASSPGTGGFLEQYF.

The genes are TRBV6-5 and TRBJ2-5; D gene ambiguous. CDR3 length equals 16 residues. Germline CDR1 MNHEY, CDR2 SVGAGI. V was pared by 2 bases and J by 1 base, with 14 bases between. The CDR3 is CASSYRRLGIQETQYF. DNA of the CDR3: TGTGCCAGCAGTTACCGCCGGTTGGGCATCCAAGAGACCCAGTACTTC.

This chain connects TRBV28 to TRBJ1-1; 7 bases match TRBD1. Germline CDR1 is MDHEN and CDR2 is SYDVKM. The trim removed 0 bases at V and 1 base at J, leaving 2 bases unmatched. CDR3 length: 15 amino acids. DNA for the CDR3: TGTGCCAGCAGTTTATGGGGACAGCGGAACACTGAAGCTTTCTTT. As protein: CASSLWGQRNTEAFF. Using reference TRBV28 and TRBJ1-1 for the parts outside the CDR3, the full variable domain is DVKVTQSSRYLVKRTGEKVFLECVQDMDHENMFWYRQDPGLGLRLIYFSYDVKMKEKGDIPEGYSVSREKKERFSLILESASTNQTSMYLCASSLWGQRNTEAFFGQGTRLTVV.

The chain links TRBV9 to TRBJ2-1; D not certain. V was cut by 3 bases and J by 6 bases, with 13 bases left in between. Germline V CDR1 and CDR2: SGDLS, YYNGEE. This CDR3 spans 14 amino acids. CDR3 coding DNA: TGTGCCAGCAGCGACGCTACTCTTGGCAATGAGCAGTTCTTC. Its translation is CASSDATLGNEQFF.

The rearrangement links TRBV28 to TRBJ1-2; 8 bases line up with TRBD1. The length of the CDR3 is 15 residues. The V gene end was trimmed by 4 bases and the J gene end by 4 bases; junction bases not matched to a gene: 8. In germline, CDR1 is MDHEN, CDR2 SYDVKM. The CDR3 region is CASSSRDRGGYGYTF. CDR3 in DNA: TGTGCCAGCAGTTCCAGAGACAGGGGTGGCTATGGCTACACCTTC.

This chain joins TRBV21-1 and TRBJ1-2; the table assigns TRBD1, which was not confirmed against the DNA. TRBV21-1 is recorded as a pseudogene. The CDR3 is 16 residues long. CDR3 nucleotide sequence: TGTGCCAGCAGCACGCCCCGGGACAGGGGGCTCTATGGCTACACCTTC. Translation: CASSTPRDRGLYGYTF.

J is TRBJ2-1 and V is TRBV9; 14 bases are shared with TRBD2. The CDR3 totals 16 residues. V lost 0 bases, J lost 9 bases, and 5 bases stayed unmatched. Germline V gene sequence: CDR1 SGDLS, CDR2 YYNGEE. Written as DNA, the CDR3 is TGTGCCAGCAGCGTAGTGACTAGCGGGAGGGCAGCTGAGCAGTTCTTC. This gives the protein CASSVVTSGRAAEQFF.

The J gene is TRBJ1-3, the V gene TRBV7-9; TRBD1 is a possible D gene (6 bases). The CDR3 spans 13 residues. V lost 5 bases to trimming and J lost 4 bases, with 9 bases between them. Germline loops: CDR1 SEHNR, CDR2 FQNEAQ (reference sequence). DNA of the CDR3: TGTGCCAGCAGCCCAGGGGTCGGAAACACCATATATTTT. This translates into CASSPGVGNTIYF.